A selection of T cell receptor beta chains follows, all from one sample in a study of blood T cells in healthy people across ages. A single record per CDR3 protein comes from TCRdb applying MiXCR to the 5' RACE reads. Among some 920,000 distinct CDR3 sequences listed, just over 50% were seen once. The sequencing input was blood. These receptor sequences come from an older woman in good health. CDR3s include the opening cysteine and the closing phenylalanine or tryptophan. D genes are given only for firm matches. Size values are once, few and many counts, or a class for expanded clones, and some rows have none.

TRBJ2-7,.,TRBV5-1,.,15,TGCGCCAGCAGCTTGTTTGCAGGGGTGAATTCCGAGCAGTACTTC,CASSLFAGVNSEQYF
TRBJ1-2,.,TRBV28,.,15,TGTGCCAGCAGTACTATCGGTGGCAGGATGAGTGGCTACACCTTC,CASSTIGGRMSGYTF
TRBJ2-6,.,TRBV12-3/TRBV12-4,many,16,TGTGCCAGCACCCTGGGAAAAAGCTCTGGGGCCAACGTCCTGACTTTC,CASTLGKSSGANVLTF
TRBJ2-5,.,TRBV5-1,.,14,TGCGCCAGCAGCTTGAACGGGCACGAAGAGACCCAGTACTTC,CASSLNGHEETQYF
TRBJ2-7,.,TRBV7-9,.,11,TGTGCCTCTGGGGTTCCCTACGAGCAGTACTTC,CASGVPYEQYF
TRBJ2-7,.,TRBV6-5,.,15,TGTGCCAGCAGTTACGTAAGCTCCGGGCCCTACGAGCAGTACTTC,CASSYVSSGPYEQYF
TRBJ2-2,.,TRBV4-1,few,13,TGCGCCAGCAGCGGAACCACCACCGGGGAGCTGTTTTTT,CASSGTTTGELFF
TRBJ2-7,.,TRBV20-1,.,13,TGCAGTCCGACTGGACTGTCCTACAATGAGCAGTACTTC,CSPTGLSYNEQYF
TRBJ2-5,.,TRBV7-6,.,14,TGTGCCAGCACGGATCCCTATCGGGGGGAGACCCAGTACTTC,CASTDPYRGETQYF
TRBJ2-2,.,TRBV11-1,.,16,TGTGCCAGCAGCTTAGACTTAATGCACCTAACCGGGGAGCTGTTTTTT,CASSLDLMHLTGELFF
TRBJ2-2,.,TRBV11-2,.,15,TGTGCCAGCAGCCCCGGGGTACCTCGAAGAGGGGAGCTGTTTTTT,CASSPGVPRRGELFF
TRBJ2-5,TRBD1,TRBV9,.,17,TGTGCCAGCAGCGTAGCCGGGACAGGCTCCCCAAAGGAGACCCAGTACTTC,CASSVAGTGSPKETQYF
TRBJ2-2,.,TRBV29-1,.,13,TGCAGCGTTGTGCTCACGAACACCGGGGAGCTGTTTTTT,CSVVLTNTGELFF
TRBJ2-5,TRBD2,TRBV11-3,.,15,TGTGCCAGCAGCCTCGGGAGGGGGTCCGAAGAGACCCAGTACTTC,CASSLGRGSEETQYF
TRBJ2-3,.,TRBV28,.,11,TGTGCCAGCAGTTGGACTTATACGCAGTATTTT,CASSWTYTQYF
TRBJ1-1,.,TRBV27,few,10,TGTGCCAGCAGTTTGTCTGAAGCTTTCTTT,CASSLSEAFF
TRBJ2-3,TRBD1,TRBV11-1,.,15,TGTGCCAGCAGCACTCGACAGGGGAGTACAGATACGCAGTATTTT,CASSTRQGSTDTQYF
TRBJ1-6,.,TRBV6-5,few,22,TGTGCCAGCAGTTACTCGAGTATAGGCGGAACCGGCGCGAGCTCCTATAATTCACCCCTCCACTTT,CASSYSSIGGTGASSYNSPLHF
TRBJ2-7,.,TRBV11-2,.,14,TGTGCCAGCAGCTTATATGTAGGGGTAAACGAGCAGTACTTC,CASSLYVGVNEQYF
TRBJ1-4,.,TRBV7-2,.,16,TGTGCCAGCAGCTTAGAGTCGAGGAGCTATAATGAAAAACTGTTTTTT,CASSLESRSYNEKLFF
TRBJ2-7,TRBD1,TRBV5-1,few,14,TGCGCCAGCAGCTTGGGGCAGGGGGTCTCCGAGCAGTACTTC,CASSLGQGVSEQYF
TRBJ2-3,.,TRBV12-3/TRBV12-4,few,12,TGTGCCAGCAGGGCAAGCACAGATACGGAATATTTT,CASRASTDTEYF
TRBJ2-5,TRBD2,TRBV7-9,.,14,TGTGCCAGCAGCTTACTAGCGGGAGCGGGGACCCAGTACTTC,CASSLLAGAGTQYF
TRBJ2-5,.,TRBV5-1,.,13,TGCGCCAGCAGCTTCCTGGGTCCGGAGACCCAGTACTTC,CASSFLGPETQYF
TRBJ2-1,.,TRBV21-1,.,16,TGTGCCAGCAGCAGGGGGGTAACAGGGTCGATAAATGAGCAGTTCTTC,CASSRGVTGSINEQFF
TRBJ1-2,.,TRBV4-2,.,16,TGTGCCAGCAGCCAAGATCTCACCGGCCGTAACTATGGCTACACCTTC,CASSQDLTGRNYGYTF
TRBJ1-4,.,TRBV18,.,16,TGTGCCAGCTCTCAGAGCCCGGCCGGCCAGAATGAAAAACTGTTTTTT,CASSQSPAGQNEKLFF
TRBJ2-5,.,TRBV5-5,.,15,TGTGCCAGCAGCTTTCCCGGGGCCCGGGGAGAGACCCAGTACTTC,CASSFPGARGETQYF
TRBJ2-7,.,TRBV5-1,few,13,TGCGCCAGCAGGTACGCGGAAGCCTACGAGCAGTACTTC,CASRYAEAYEQYF
TRBJ2-5,.,TRBV20-1,.,14,TGCAGTGCTACCCCGGGGCAGCTACAGGAGACCCAGTACTTC,CSATPGQLQETQYF
TRBJ2-3,.,TRBV5-1,.,14,TGCGCCAGCAGCTTGGAGGCCCACACAGATACGCAGTATTTT,CASSLEAHTDTQYF
TRBJ2-5,.,TRBV7-9,.,12,TGTGCCAGCAGCGCCATGGATGGCATCCAGTACTTC,CASSAMDGIQYF
TRBJ2-5,TRBD2,TRBV12-3/TRBV12-4,.,16,TGTGCCAGCAGCCCTACTAGCGGGAGGTCCTACAATGAGCAGTACTTC,CASSPTSGRSYNEQYF
TRBJ2-5,TRBD2,TRBV10-1,few,16,TGCGCCAGCAGTGAGCTAAGCGGGAGAGGTGACGAGACCCAGTACTTC,CASSELSGRGDETQYF
TRBJ2-1,TRBD2,TRBV28,few,18,TGTGCCAGCAGTTTCCCGACTAGCGGGAGGGCCTCGGGGAATGAGCAGTTCTTC,CASSFPTSGRASGNEQFF
TRBJ2-1,.,TRBV20-1,.,15,TGCAGTGCTAGAGTCCAGCCCTCGTCCTACAATGAGCAGTTCTTC,CSARVQPSSYNEQFF
TRBJ2-4,TRBD1,TRBV11-1,few,13,TGTGCCAGCGGGACAGGGGCCAAAAACATTCAGTACTTC,CASGTGAKNIQYF
TRBJ2-5,.,TRBV28,few,13,TGTGCCAGCAGTGTAGGCAGACGGGAGACCCAGTACTTC,CASSVGRRETQYF
TRBJ2-1,.,TRBV27,.,12,TGTGCCAGCAGGACAGGATCCAATGAGCAGTTCTTC,CASRTGSNEQFF
TRBJ2-3,TRBD2,TRBV7-2,few,15,TGTGCTAGCACCCCGGGCGGGAGAGTTTCAGATACGCAGTATTTT,CASTPGGRVSDTQYF
TRBJ2-7,.,TRBV20-1,.,15,TGCAGTGCTTACCGGCCCCCGAGAAGTACCTACGAGCAGTACTTC,CSAYRPPRSTYEQYF
TRBJ2-7,TRBD2,TRBV20-1,.,14,TGCAGTGCAAAGACTAGCGGGAGTTGGTACGAGCAGTACTTC,CSAKTSGSWYEQYF
TRBJ2-7,.,TRBV28,.,15,TGTGCCAGCTTCGGTACTGGGCCGATCACCTACGAGCAGTACTTC,CASFGTGPITYEQYF
TRBJ2-5,.,TRBV29-1,few,12,TGCAGCGTTGACCAGGGGTTGGGGGAGCAGTACTTC,CSVDQGLGEQYF
TRBJ2-5,.,TRBV7-3,.,16,TGTGCCAGTAGCTTCCCCCTAGCCCAAGTTCCGGAGACCCAGTACTTC,CASSFPLAQVPETQYF
TRBJ2-7,.,TRBV20-1,once,9,TGCGGCGGAACCTACGAGCAGTACTTC,CGGTYEQYF
TRBJ1-2,.,TRBV29-1,.,17,TGCAGCGTTCTGCCAGGGTCTGGTCGGACCCTGGGCTATGGCTACACCTTC,CSVLPGSGRTLGYGYTF
TRBJ2-7,.,TRBV20-1,few,14,TGCAGTGCTGCCAAGAGGGATATTAGCTACGAGCAGTACTTC,CSAAKRDISYEQYF
TRBJ2-1,TRBD2,TRBV15,once,15,TGTGCCAGCTCTGCTCGAGCGGGGGTTGTCAATGAGCAGTTCTTC,CASSARAGVVNEQFF
TRBJ2-7,.,TRBV20-1,.,13,TGCAGTGCTGGAGGACGGTTGTTTTACGAGCAGTACTTC,CSAGGRLFYEQYF
TRBJ2-1,TRBD2,TRBV4-3,few,16,TGCGCCAGCAGCCAATTCGCTAGCGGTCCTGGGAATGAGCAGTTCTTC,CASSQFASGPGNEQFF
TRBJ2-1,TRBD1,TRBV27,few,13,TGTGCCAGCAGTGACAGGGTTTTCAATGAGCAGTTCTTC,CASSDRVFNEQFF
TRBJ2-1,TRBD2,TRBV15,.,15,TGTGCCACCAGCACCCTACTAGCGGGAGGTTTCGAGCAGTTCTTC,CATSTLLAGGFEQFF
TRBJ2-7,TRBD2,TRBV6-6,.,14,TGTGCCAGCAGTTACAGCGGGAGGGGAGAGACCCGGTACTTC,CASSYSGRGETRYF
TRBJ2-3,.,TRBV29-1,few,15,TGCAGCGTTGACGTCGCGGGACAGCCGGGGGATACGCAGTATTTT,CSVDVAGQPGDTQYF
TRBJ2-1,.,TRBV7-2,.,14,TGTGCCAGCAGCTTAGGATCAGGGCTCAATGAGCAGTTCTTC,CASSLGSGLNEQFF
TRBJ1-1,TRBD1,TRBV28,.,16,TGTGCCAGCAGTTCCCTAGGACAGGGGATGAACACTGAAGCTTTCTTT,CASSSLGQGMNTEAFF
TRBJ2-3,.,TRBV20-1,.,11,TGCAGCGGAATAAGCACAGATACGCAGTATTTT,CSGISTDTQYF
TRBJ1-5,.,TRBV7-2,few,12,TGTGCTAGCAGCCAAACCGGTCAGCCCCAGCATTTT,CASSQTGQPQHF
TRBJ1-2,.,TRBV6-5,.,15,TGTGCCAGCAGTTACTCGATACAGGGTGGCTATGGCTACACCTTC,CASSYSIQGGYGYTF